This is a list of T cell receptor beta chains from one sample in a study of shared clonotypes between healthy human individuals. The repertoire was sequenced with immunoSEQ multiplex PCR; TCRdb's copy has only in-frame clones and lacks some. The data show around 1.1 million clones, around 78% seen once. Sample: memory CD4+ T cells from PBMCs. These receptors were taken from a man between 18 and 29 years old in good health. Some clones in this sample may be carry-over from other donors' samples. The CDR3 runs from the conserved cysteine through the conserved F or W. The D gene is left open where the match is weak. Not every row has a clone size; where given, it reads once, few, many or a size class.

CDR3aa	CDR3nt	v_gene	abundance	j_gene	d_gene
CASSYTKGLAGLVLAKNIQYF	TGTGCCAGCAGTTACACGAAGGGACTAGCGGGATTGGTTCTAGCCAAAAACATTCAGTACTTC	TRBV6-8	-	TRBJ2-4	TRBD2
CASSLTDRTDTQYF	TGTGCCAGTAGTTTGACGGACAGGACAGATACGCAGTATTTT	TRBV19	few	TRBJ2-3	TRBD1
CASSQDPDSREYF	TGCGCCAGCAGCCAAGATCCCGACAGCAGGGAGTACTTC	TRBV4-1	-	TRBJ2-5	-
CASSVGPLEETQYF	TGTGCCAGCAGCGTTGGGCCCCTCGAAGAGACCCAGTACTTC	TRBV9	many	TRBJ2-5	-
CASIKGDRVGTGELFF	TGTGCCAGCATTAAGGGGGACAGGGTGGGGACCGGGGAGCTGTTTTTT	TRBV28	-	TRBJ2-2	TRBD1
CASSQPRRGRSGPQHF	TGCGCCAGCAGCCAACCCCGAAGGGGGAGGAGTGGACCCCAGCATTTT	TRBV4-1	-	TRBJ1-5	-
CASTPTPPGDTQYF	TGTGCCTCCACCCCCACCCCGCCAGGAGATACGCAGTATTTT	TRBV19	-	TRBJ2-3	-
CASSRNQAGYTF	TGTGCCAGCAGCCGGAACCAGGCTGGCTACACCTTC	TRBV6-5	-	TRBJ1-2	-
CASSNRGQGTEAFF	TGTGCCAGCAGCAATAGGGGGCAGGGGACTGAAGCTTTCTTT	TRBV25-1	-	TRBJ1-1	TRBD1
CASSPEGRVTEAFF	TGCGCCAGCAGCCCGGAAGGGAGGGTCACTGAAGCTTTCTTT	TRBV4-1	many	TRBJ1-1	-
CASSQVGEGPNEQFF	TGCGCCAGCAGCCAAGTGGGGGAGGGCCCCAATGAGCAGTTCTTC	TRBV4-3	-	TRBJ2-1	TRBD2
CASWGNGMNTEAFF	TGTGCCAGCTGGGGGAATGGGATGAACACTGAAGCTTTCTTT	TRBV6-5	few	TRBJ1-1	-
CASSSGVGDTEAFF	TGTGCCAGCAGTTCCGGTGTCGGGGACACTGAAGCTTTCTTT	TRBV28	-	TRBJ1-1	-
CATSEGYNQPQHF	TGTGCCACCAGCGAAGGCTACAATCAGCCCCAGCATTTT	TRBV15	-	TRBJ1-5	-
CASSPNRGWRTNEKLFF	TGCGCCAGCAGCCCCAATAGAGGGTGGCGGACTAATGAAAAACTGTTTTTT	TRBV4-1	-	TRBJ1-4	-
CSAGTAGETQYF	TGCAGCGCCGGGACAGCCGGCGAGACCCAGTACTTC	TRBV29-1	-	TRBJ2-5	TRBD1
CASSGAFNTEAFF	TGTGCCAGCAGCGGAGCTTTTAACACTGAAGCTTTCTTT	TRBV2	-	TRBJ1-1	-
CASSLPLAGGPFTDTQYF	TGTGCCAGCAGCTTGCCCCTAGCGGGAGGGCCCTTCACAGATACGCAGTATTTT	TRBV5-4	few	TRBJ2-3	TRBD2
CASSQQGQGFVAKNIQYF	TGTGCCAGCTCACAACAGGGACAGGGGTTTGTAGCCAAAAACATTCAGTACTTC	TRBV18	few	TRBJ2-4	TRBD1
CASSAGRGSYNEQFF	TGTGCCAGCAGTGCTGGTCGGGGCTCCTACAATGAGCAGTTCTTC	TRBV2	once	TRBJ2-1	-
CASLNGGYLNTEAFF	TGTGCCAGCCTTAATGGGGGATACTTGAACACTGAAGCTTTCTTT	TRBV28	-	TRBJ1-1	-
CASSYPVTREQFF	TGCGCCAGCAGCTACCCGGTGACGAGAGAGCAGTTCTTC	TRBV5-1	-	TRBJ2-1	-
CASSEVGAYGYTF	TGTGCCAGCAGTGAAGTAGGGGCCTATGGCTACACCTTC	TRBV6-1	-	TRBJ1-2	-
CASSLGAASYNEQFF	TGCGCCAGCAGCTTGGGGGCGGCCTCCTACAATGAGCAGTTCTTC	TRBV5-1	-	TRBJ2-1	-
CASSSAEWVTSAEQFF	TGTGCCAGCAGTTCTGCGGAGTGGGTGACTAGCGCTGAGCAGTTCTTC	TRBV28	once	TRBJ2-1	TRBD2
CASSQGVNEKLFF	TGTGCCAGCAGCCAAGGGGTTAATGAAAAACTGTTTTTT	TRBV4-2	-	TRBJ1-4	-
CASSLYQVGEQYF	TGTGCCAGCAGCTTATACCAGGTTGGCGAGCAGTACTTC	TRBV7-3	once	TRBJ2-7	-
CASSPWGGGLTYEQYF	TGCGCCAGCAGCCCCTGGGGGGGCGGCCTAACCTACGAGCAGTACTTC	TRBV5-1	-	TRBJ2-7	-
CASSFVENTEAFF	TGCGCCAGCAGCTTTGTTGAGAACACTGAAGCTTTCTTT	TRBV5-1	-	TRBJ1-1	-
CASSYGTGGTVGKLFF	TGTGCCAGCAGTTACGGTACAGGGGGGACCGTGGGAAAACTGTTTTTT	TRBV6-6	-	TRBJ1-4	TRBD1
CASSFGGASSYEQYF	TGCGCCAGCAGCTTTGGGGGCGCGAGCTCCTACGAGCAGTACTTC	TRBV5-1	-	TRBJ2-7	-
CASSSGTFNTGELFF	TGCGCCAGCAGCTCAGGGACGTTTAACACCGGGGAGCTGTTTTTT	TRBV5-1	-	TRBJ2-2	-
CASSLGLKNTEAFF	TGTGCCAGCAGCTTGGGGCTTAAGAACACTGAAGCTTTCTTT	TRBV7-9	-	TRBJ1-1	-
CASSLLAGTTYNEQFF	TGTGCCAGCAGCTTATTAGCAGGCACAACTTACAATGAGCAGTTCTTC	TRBV11-2	-	TRBJ2-1	-
CASSRPGQGNIQYF	TGTGCCAGCAGCCGACCGGGACAGGGAAACATTCAGTACTTC	TRBV11-2	-	TRBJ2-4	TRBD1
CSVRPEGGSTDTQYF	TGCAGCGTTAGACCCGAAGGGGGTAGCACAGATACGCAGTATTTT	TRBV29-1	-	TRBJ2-3	-
CASSERGAPQETQYF	TGTGCCAGCAGTGAAAGGGGTGCTCCCCAAGAGACCCAGTACTTC	TRBV6-1	once	TRBJ2-5	-
CASSRGTGKDTQYF	TGTGCCAGCTCACGAGGGACAGGGAAAGATACGCAGTATTTT	TRBV18	-	TRBJ2-3	TRBD1
CASSLTGYGYTF	TGTGCCAGCAGCCTGACAGGGTATGGCTACACCTTC	TRBV7-9	-	TRBJ1-2	TRBD1
CASSPKPLDRSYEQYF	TGCGCCAGCAGCCCGAAACCCTTGGACAGATCCTACGAGCAGTACTTC	TRBV5-1	-	TRBJ2-7	-
CASSLRLAGQNEQFF	TGTGCCAGCAGCCTTAGACTAGCGGGCCAGAATGAGCAGTTCTTC	TRBV5-4	-	TRBJ2-1	TRBD2
CASSFNPLAAQETQYF	TGTGCCAGCAGCTTCAACCCTCTAGCGGCCCAAGAGACCCAGTACTTC	TRBV7-3	-	TRBJ2-5	TRBD2
CASSLGAAEDTQYF	TGTGCCAGCAGCTTGGGGGCGGCCGAGGATACGCAGTATTTT	TRBV5-4	-	TRBJ2-3	-
CASSPTPGGDYNEQFF	TGCGCCAGCAGTCCCACCCCTGGGGGGGACTACAATGAGCAGTTCTTC	TRBV5-1	-	TRBJ2-1	TRBD2
CASRVKGLAADTQYF	TGTGCCAGCAGGGTAAAGGGACTAGCGGCAGATACGCAGTATTTT	TRBV4-2	-	TRBJ2-3	TRBD2
CASSFGDASYEQYF	TGCGCCAGCAGCTTCGGGGACGCCAGCTACGAGCAGTACTTC	TRBV5-1	-	TRBJ2-7	-
CSDTESSYNEQFF	TGCAGCGACACAGAGAGCTCCTACAATGAGCAGTTCTTC	TRBV29-1	-	TRBJ2-1	-
CASSERQGRSYEQYF	TGTGCCAGCAGTGAAAGACAGGGGCGCTCCTACGAGCAGTACTTC	TRBV2	-	TRBJ2-7	TRBD1
CASSHPRENYEQYF	TGCGCCAGCAGCCATCCCAGGGAAAACTACGAGCAGTACTTC	TRBV4-1	-	TRBJ2-7	-
CASSLAGGETQYF	TGTGCCAGCAGCCTAGCGGGAGGGGAGACCCAGTACTTC	TRBV5-4	-	TRBJ2-5	TRBD2
CASSLGDTSSYEQYF	TGCGCCAGCAGCTTGGGGGACACTAGCTCCTACGAGCAGTACTTC	TRBV5-1	-	TRBJ2-7	-
CATSKGSTSRETQYF	TGTGCCACCAGCAAGGGATCGACTAGCAGAGAGACCCAGTACTTC	TRBV15	-	TRBJ2-5	TRBD2
CSAGTEGYEQYF	TGCAGCGCTGGAACCGAGGGTTACGAGCAGTACTTC	TRBV29-1	once	TRBJ2-7	-
CASSSAGTSGATDTQYF	TGTGCCAGCAGTTCCGCCGGGACTAGCGGGGCCACAGATACGCAGTATTTT	TRBV28	-	TRBJ2-3	TRBD2
CASSPAGQRSEAFF	TGTGCCAGCAGTCCGGCGGGACAGCGATCTGAAGCTTTCTTT	TRBV28	once	TRBJ1-1	TRBD1
CASSPPGRAHNLYNEQFF	TGTGCCAGCAGCCCCCCTGGGCGGGCACACAATCTCTACAATGAGCAGTTCTTC	TRBV14	-	TRBJ2-1	-
CASSYADDEQFF	TGTGCCAGCAGTTACGCCGACGATGAGCAGTTCTTC	TRBV6-5	-	TRBJ2-1	-
CASSFVAGSTDTQYF	TGCGCCAGCAGCTTCGTTGCGGGTAGCACAGATACGCAGTATTTT	TRBV5-1	-	TRBJ2-3	-
CASSQGLADDYEQYF	TGTGCCAGCAGTCAGGGACTAGCGGACGACTACGAGCAGTACTTC	TRBV5-6	-	TRBJ2-7	TRBD2